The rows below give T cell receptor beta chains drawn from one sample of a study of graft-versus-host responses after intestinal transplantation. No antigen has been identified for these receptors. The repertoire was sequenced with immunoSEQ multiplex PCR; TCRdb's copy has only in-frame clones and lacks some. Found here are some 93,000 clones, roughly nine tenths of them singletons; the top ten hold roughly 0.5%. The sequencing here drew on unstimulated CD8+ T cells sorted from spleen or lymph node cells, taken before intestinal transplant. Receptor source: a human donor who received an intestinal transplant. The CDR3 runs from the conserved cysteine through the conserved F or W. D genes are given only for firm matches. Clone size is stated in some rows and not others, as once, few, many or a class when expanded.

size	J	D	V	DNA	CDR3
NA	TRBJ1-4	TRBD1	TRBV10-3	TGTGCCATCAGTGACGGGACAGCTAATGAAAAACTGTTTTTT	CAISDGTANEKLFF
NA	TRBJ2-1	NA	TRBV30	TGTGCCTGGAGTGGGGTAGCGGTGATGAGCTCCTACAATGAGCAGTTCTTC	CAWSGVAVMSSYNEQFF
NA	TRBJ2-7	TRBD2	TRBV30	TGTGCCTGGAGTGTTGCTAGCGGGGTATACGAGCAGTACTTC	CAWSVASGVYEQYF
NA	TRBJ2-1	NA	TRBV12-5	TGTGCTAGTGGTTTGGTACTTACAGGGCGCCCCTTCTATCCTGAGCAGTTCTTC	CASGLVLTGRPFYPEQFF
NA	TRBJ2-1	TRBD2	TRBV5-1	TGCGCCAGCAGCTTGATGGCTAGCGGGAGTTCAGCATACAATGAGCAGTTCTTC	CASSLMASGSSAYNEQFF
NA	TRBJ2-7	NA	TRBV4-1	TGCGCCAGCAGCCAAGAACAAAACTACGAGCAGTACTTC	CASSQEQNYEQYF
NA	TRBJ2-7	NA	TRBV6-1	TGTGCCAGCAGTGTACGGACTCCCTACGAGCAGTACTTC	CASSVRTPYEQYF
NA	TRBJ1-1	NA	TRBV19	TGTGCCAGTAGTATTGGCGGGGTAGAAGCTTTCTTT	CASSIGGVEAFF
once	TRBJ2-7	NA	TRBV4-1	TGCGCCAGCAGCTACAGCGGTATGGGCTACGAGCAGTACTTC	CASSYSGMGYEQYF
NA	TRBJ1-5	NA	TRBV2	TGTGCCAGCAGTGAAGCGTACAGGCGGCAGCCCCAGCATTTT	CASSEAYRRQPQHF
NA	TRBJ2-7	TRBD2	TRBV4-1	TGCGCCAGCAGGGTGGCTAGCGGGAGCTTCTACGAGCAGTACTTC	CASRVASGSFYEQYF
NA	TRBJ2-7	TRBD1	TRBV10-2	TGCGCCAGCAGTGACCCCTTCCAGGGGGCCAGCTACGAGCAGTACTTC	CASSDPFQGASYEQYF
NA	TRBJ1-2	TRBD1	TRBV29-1	TGCAGCGTCGATATTACAGGGGGGAATTATCGGAACTATGGCTACACCTTC	CSVDITGGNYRNYGYTF
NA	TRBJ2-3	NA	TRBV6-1	TGTGCCAGCAGTGAAGCCGTAGCGGTTAGCACAGATACGCAGTATTTT	CASSEAVAVSTDTQYF
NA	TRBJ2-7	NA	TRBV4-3	TGCGCCAGCAGCCAAGGAGTCCGCTACGAGCAGTACTTC	CASSQGVRYEQYF
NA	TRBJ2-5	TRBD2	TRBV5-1	TGCGCCAGCAGAGGAGGGGTCCTAGCGGGGGGGTGGAAGACCCAGTACTTC	CASRGGVLAGGWKTQYF
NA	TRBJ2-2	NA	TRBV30	TGTGCCTGGAGTGATGGGCGCAGCGGGGAGCTGTTTTTT	CAWSDGRSGELFF
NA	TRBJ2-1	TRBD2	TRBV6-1	TGTGCCAGCAGTCCTACTAGCGGCTACAATGAGCAGTTCTTC	CASSPTSGYNEQFF
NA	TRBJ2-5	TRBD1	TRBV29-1	TGCAGCGTTGAAATTGGGACAGCAGAGACCCAGTACTTC	CSVEIGTAETQYF
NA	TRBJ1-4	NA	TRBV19	TGTGCCAGTAGTCACAGATTAACTAATGAAAAACTGTTTTTT	CASSHRLTNEKLFF
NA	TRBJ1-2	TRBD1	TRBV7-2	TGTGCCAGCAGCTACGGGACAGGGAACTATGGCTACACCTTC	CASSYGTGNYGYTF
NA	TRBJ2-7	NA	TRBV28	TGTGCCAGCAGTTTAGGCCTGATCTACGAGCAGTACTTC	CASSLGLIYEQYF
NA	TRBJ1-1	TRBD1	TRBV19	TGTGCCAGTAGTGGGACAGCGAACACTGAAGCTTTCTTT	CASSGTANTEAFF
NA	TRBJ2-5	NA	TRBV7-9	TGTGCCAGCAGCTTAGGGCCTAATAAGAGGTTGGAGACCCAGTACTTC	CASSLGPNKRLETQYF
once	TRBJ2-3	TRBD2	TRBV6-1	TGTGCCAGCATTTGGGCTAGCGGTCGCACAGATACGCAGTATTTT	CASIWASGRTDTQYF
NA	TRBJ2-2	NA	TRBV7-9	TGTGCCAGCAGCTCTAATGAGGGAGAGCTGAACACCGGGGAGCTGTTTTTT	CASSSNEGELNTGELFF
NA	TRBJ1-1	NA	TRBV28	TGTGCCAGCTCTAATCAACCCGGGACACATGAAGCGGAGCGAGCTTTCTTT	CASSNQPGTHEAERAFF
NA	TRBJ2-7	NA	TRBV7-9	TGTGCCAGCAGCTTAGCGCTTAGCTCCTACGAGCAGTACTTC	CASSLALSSYEQYF
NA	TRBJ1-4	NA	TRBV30	TGTGCCTGGAGTGACCCGACACGAGATAATGAAAAACTGTTTTTT	CAWSDPTRDNEKLFF
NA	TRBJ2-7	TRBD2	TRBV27	TGTGCCAGCAGTTTAATTCGGCTAGCGGGAGCCGGGGTGGGGTTTCGCGAGCAGTACTTC	CASSLIRLAGAGVGFREQYF
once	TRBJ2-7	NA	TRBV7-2	TGTGCCAGCAGCTTAGGACTTGGGGGGACCTACGAGCAGTACTTC	CASSLGLGGTYEQYF
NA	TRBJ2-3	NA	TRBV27	TGTGCCAGCAGTTTAGGACTATTCACAGATACGCAGTATTTT	CASSLGLFTDTQYF
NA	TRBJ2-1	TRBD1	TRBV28	TGTGCCAGCAGCCCGGCCGGGACAGGGGGCTACAATGAGCAGTTCTTC	CASSPAGTGGYNEQFF
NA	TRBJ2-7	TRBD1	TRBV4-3	TGCGCCAGCAGCCAAGGGACAGGGGGGGGGTACGAGCAGTACTTC	CASSQGTGGGYEQYF
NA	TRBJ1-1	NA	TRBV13	TGTGCCAGCAGCTTAGGCGGGGGGAACACTGAAGCTTTCTTT	CASSLGGGNTEAFF
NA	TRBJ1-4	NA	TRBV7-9	TGTGCCAGCAGCGGCCCTGAGGATGAAAAACTGTTTTTT	CASSGPEDEKLFF
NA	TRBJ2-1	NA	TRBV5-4	TGTGCCAGCAGCCCCTCACCTAGCGACAGCTCCTACAATGAGCAGTTCTTC	CASSPSPSDSSYNEQFF
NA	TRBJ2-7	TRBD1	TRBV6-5	TGTGCCAGCAGTCTTATTACAGGGGCCTCCTACGAGCAGTACTTC	CASSLITGASYEQYF
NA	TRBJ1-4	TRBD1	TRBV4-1	TGCGCCAGCAGCCAAGAAAGGACAGGCTACGAAAAACTGTTTTTT	CASSQERTGYEKLFF
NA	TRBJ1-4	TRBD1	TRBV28	TGTGCCAGCAGTCCGACAGGGGAGGCGGCTAATGAAAAACTGTTTTTT	CASSPTGEAANEKLFF
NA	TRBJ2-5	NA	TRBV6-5	TGTGCCAGCAGTTACAGGGGTCAAGAGACCCAGTACTTC	CASSYRGQETQYF
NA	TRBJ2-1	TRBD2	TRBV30	TGTGCCTGGAGTGTCCAGCGGGAGGTCGATGAGCAGTTCTTC	CAWSVQREVDEQFF
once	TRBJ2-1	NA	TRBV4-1	TGCGCCAGCAGCCAAGGGGGGGAGTACAATGAGCAGTTCTTC	CASSQGGEYNEQFF
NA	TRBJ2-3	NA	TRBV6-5	TGTGCCAGCAGTGCGGGGACAGTTAGGGGAGATACGCAGTATTTT	CASSAGTVRGDTQYF
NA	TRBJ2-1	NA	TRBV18	TGTGCCAGCTCACCAACGGAGCGATATAGCGCGGCTGAGCAGTTCTTC	CASSPTERYSAAEQFF
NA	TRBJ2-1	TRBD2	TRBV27	TGTGCCAGCAGGATAGCGGGGGGGACCTACAATGAGCAGTTCTTC	CASRIAGGTYNEQFF
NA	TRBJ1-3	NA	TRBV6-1	TGTGCCAGCGAAGGCGGGAACGGGAACACCATATATTTT	CASEGGNGNTIYF
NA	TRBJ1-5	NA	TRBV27	TGTGCCAGCAGTCCGCAGGGGTACCAGCCCCAGCATTTT	CASSPQGYQPQHF
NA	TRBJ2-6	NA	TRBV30	TGTGCCTGGAGTGTTGGGATAGGGGGAAACTCTGGGGCCAACGTCCTGACTTTC	CAWSVGIGGNSGANVLTF
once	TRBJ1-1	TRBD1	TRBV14	TGTGCCAGCAGCCAGGGACAGGGTAGGGGCACTGAAGCTTTCTTT	CASSQGQGRGTEAFF
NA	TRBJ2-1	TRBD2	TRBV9	TGTGCCAGCAGCGTTAGCGGGAGTCTCAATGAGCAGTTCTTC	CASSVSGSLNEQFF
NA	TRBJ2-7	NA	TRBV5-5	TGTGCCAGCAGCTCGCCGGGTCTCTCCTACGAGCAGTACTTC	CASSSPGLSYEQYF
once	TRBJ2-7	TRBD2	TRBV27	TGTGCCAGCAGTTTATTAAGACTAGCGGGAGGGTACATCTCGGGGGAGCAGTACTTC	CASSLLRLAGGYISGEQYF
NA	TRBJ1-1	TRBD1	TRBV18	TGTGCCAGCTCACCAATGGGGGACAGGAAAGAAATGAACACTGAAGCTTTCTTT	CASSPMGDRKEMNTEAFF
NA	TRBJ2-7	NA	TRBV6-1	TGTGCCAGCAGTGTGCCGACAGGTATGTCCTACGAGCAGTACTTC	CASSVPTGMSYEQYF
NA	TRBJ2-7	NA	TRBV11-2	TGTGCCAGCAGCCCCCCGGGAGAGCAGTACTTC	CASSPPGEQYF
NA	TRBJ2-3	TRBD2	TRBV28	TGTGCCAGCACCCAGGACCCCCCTAGCGGGAGGAGCACAGATACGCAGTATTTT	CASTQDPPSGRSTDTQYF
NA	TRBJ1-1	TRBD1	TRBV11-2	TGTGCCAGCAGCTTGAGGAGTTTAGGGGGCGAAAACACTGAAGCTTTCTTT	CASSLRSLGGENTEAFF
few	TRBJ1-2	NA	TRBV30	TGTGCCTGGAGTGTAGGAGGAGATGGCTACACCTTC	CAWSVGGDGYTF
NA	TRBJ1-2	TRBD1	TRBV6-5	TGTGCCAGCAGTTGGACAGGAAGCACCAATGGCTACACCTTC	CASSWTGSTNGYTF